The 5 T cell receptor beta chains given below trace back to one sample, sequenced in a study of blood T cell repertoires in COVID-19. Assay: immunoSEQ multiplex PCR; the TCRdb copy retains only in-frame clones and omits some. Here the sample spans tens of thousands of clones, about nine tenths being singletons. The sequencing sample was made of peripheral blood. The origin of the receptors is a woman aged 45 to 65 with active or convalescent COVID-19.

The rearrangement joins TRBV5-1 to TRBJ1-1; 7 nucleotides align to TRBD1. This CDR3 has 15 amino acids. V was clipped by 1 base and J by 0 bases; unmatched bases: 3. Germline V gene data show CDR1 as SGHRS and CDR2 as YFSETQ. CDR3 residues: CASSLKQGMNTEAFF. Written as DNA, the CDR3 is TGCGCCAGCAGCTTGAAACAGGGGATGAACACTGAAGCTTTCTTT. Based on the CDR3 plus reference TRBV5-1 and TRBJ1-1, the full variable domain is KAGVTQTPRYLIKTRGQQVTLSCSPISGHRSVSWYQQTPGQGLQFLFEYFSETQRNKGNFPGRFSGRQFSNSRSEMNVSTLELGDSALYLCASSLKQGMNTEAFFGQGTRLTVV.

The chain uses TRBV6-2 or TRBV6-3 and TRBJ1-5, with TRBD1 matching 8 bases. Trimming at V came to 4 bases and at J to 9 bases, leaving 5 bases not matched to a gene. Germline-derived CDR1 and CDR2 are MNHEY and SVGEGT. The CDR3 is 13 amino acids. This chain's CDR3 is CASSSNRGGPQHF. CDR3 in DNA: TGTGCCAGCAGTTCGAACAGGGGGGGGCCCCAGCATTTT.

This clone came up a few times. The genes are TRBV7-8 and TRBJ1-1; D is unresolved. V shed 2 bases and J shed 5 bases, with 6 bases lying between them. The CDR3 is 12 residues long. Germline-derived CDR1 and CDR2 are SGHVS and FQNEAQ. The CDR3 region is CASSLYGTEAFF. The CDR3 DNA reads TGTGCCAGCAGCTTATACGGGACTGAAGCTTTCTTT.

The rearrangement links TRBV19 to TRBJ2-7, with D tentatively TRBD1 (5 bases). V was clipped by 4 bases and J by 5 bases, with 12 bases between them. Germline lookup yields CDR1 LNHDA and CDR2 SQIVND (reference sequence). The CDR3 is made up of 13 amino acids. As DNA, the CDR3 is TGTGCCAGTAGTACGTATACAGGTAACGAGCAGTACTTC. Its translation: CASSTYTGNEQYF.

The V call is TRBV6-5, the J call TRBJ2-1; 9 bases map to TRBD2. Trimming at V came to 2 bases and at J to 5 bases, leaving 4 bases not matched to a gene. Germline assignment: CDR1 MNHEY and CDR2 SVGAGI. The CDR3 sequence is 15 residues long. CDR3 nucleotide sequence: TGTGCCAGCAGTTACAGACTAGCGGCCCACAATGAGCAGTTCTTC. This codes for CASSYRLAAHNEQFF.